The entry that follows covers one TCR beta chain sequence. The sample is drawn from a study of control samples from healthy donors and cancer patients. TCRdb's copy holds only in-frame clones and misses some; the assay was immunoSEQ multiplex PCR. The repertoire has 150,000 or so clones, around 94% of them found once; the top ten carry 14%. This CDR3 spans 14 amino acids. Germline CDR1 is LGHDT and CDR2 is YNNKEL (reference sequence). V lost 2 bases to trimming and J lost 4 bases, with 11 bases between them. The V gene is TRBV3-1 (or the pseudogene TRBV3-2), the J gene TRBJ1-1; D is uncertain. The sequence was obtained from a man aged 60 to 69 with colorectal cancer. Material: PBMCs. The CDR3 is CASSQRAGVTEAFF. The CDR3 nucleotides are TGTGCCAGCAGCCAAAGGGCCGGGGTCACTGAAGCTTTCTTT.